The source of this T cell receptor beta chain is a study of cytomegalovirus exposure and HLA in healthy donors. CDR1 and CDR2 (germline): MNHEY, SVGAGI. Germline trimming cut 2 bases from V and 9 bases from J; bases unmatched to any gene: 6. The CDR3 has 13 amino acids. The study ran its PCR with 60 Vbeta and 13 Jbeta primers. Here immunoSEQ multiplex PCR was the method, and the copy in TCRdb shows in-frame clones only, minus some. The data hold over 150,000 clones, with roughly 80% observed a single time. Sequenced material: PBMCs. The gene calls are TRBV6-5 and TRBJ1-1, with 7 bases that match TRBD1. The sequence derives from a man in his late teens or twenties in good health and CMV-seronegative. This CDR3 is CASSYQGQPKAFF. CDR3 sequence (DNA): TGTGCCAGCAGTTACCAGGGACAGCCCAAAGCTTTCTTT.